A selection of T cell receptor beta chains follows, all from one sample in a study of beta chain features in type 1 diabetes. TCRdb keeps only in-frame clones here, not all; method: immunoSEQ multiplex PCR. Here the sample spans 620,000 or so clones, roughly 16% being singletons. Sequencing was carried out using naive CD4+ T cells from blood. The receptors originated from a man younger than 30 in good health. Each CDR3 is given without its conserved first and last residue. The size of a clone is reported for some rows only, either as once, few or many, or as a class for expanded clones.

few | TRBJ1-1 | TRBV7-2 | ASSLERIGAF
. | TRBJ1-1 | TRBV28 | AARMNTEAF
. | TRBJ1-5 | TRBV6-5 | ASSGQINQPQH
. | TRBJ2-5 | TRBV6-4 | ASSEPEPATQETQY
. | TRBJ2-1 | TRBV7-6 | ASRKYNEQF
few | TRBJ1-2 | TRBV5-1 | ASSLEGQGFYGYT
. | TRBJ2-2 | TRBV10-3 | AISESGTGASGELF
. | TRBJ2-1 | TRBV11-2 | ASSARLAAIYNEQF
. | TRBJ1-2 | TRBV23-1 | ASSQGTNYGYT
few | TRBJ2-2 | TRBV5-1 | ASSRLGTSGSNPTGELF
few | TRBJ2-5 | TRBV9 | ASSTALTGGAETQY
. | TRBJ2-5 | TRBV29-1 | SVVTGAETQY
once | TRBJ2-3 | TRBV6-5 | ASSPKAGGSDTQY
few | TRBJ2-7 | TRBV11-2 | ASRPSGRAYEQY